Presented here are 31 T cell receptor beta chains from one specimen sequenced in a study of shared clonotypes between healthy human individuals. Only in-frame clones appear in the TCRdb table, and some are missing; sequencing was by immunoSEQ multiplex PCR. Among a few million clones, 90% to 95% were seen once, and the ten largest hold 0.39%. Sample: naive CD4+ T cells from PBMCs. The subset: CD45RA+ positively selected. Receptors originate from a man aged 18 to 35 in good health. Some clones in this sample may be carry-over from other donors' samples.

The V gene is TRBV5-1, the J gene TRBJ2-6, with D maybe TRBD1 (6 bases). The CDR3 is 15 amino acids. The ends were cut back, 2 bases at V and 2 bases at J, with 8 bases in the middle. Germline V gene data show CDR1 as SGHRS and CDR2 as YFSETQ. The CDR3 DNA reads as TGCGCCAGCAGCTTAACAGGGACTGGGGCCAACGTCCTGACTTTC. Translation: CASSLTGTGANVLTF.

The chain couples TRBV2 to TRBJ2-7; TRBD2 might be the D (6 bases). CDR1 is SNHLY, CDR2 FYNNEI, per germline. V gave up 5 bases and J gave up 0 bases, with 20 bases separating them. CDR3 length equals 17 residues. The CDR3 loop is CASSSHYFGGTSYEQYF. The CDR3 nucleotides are TGTGCCAGCAGTTCACATTACTTCGGGGGAACCTCCTACGAGCAGTACTTC.

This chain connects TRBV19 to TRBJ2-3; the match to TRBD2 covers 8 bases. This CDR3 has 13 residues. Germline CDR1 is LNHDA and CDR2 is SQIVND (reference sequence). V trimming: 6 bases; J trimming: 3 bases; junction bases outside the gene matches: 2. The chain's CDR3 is CASRSSGTDTQYF. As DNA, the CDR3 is TGTGCCAGTAGGTCTAGCGGGACAGATACGCAGTATTTT.

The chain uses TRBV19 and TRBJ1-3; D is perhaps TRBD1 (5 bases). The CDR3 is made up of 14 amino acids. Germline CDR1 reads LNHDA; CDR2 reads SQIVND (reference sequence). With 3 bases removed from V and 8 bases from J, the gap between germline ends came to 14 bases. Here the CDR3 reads CASSIHRRLDTIYF. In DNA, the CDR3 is TGTGCCAGTAGTATTCACAGGAGGCTTGACACCATATATTTT. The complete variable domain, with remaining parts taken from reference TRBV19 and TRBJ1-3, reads DGGITQSPKYLFRKEGQNVTLSCEQNLNHDAMYWYRQDPGQGLRLIYYSQIVNDFQKGDIAEGYSVSREKKESFPLTVTSAQKNPTAFYLCASSIHRRLDTIYFGEGSWLTVV.

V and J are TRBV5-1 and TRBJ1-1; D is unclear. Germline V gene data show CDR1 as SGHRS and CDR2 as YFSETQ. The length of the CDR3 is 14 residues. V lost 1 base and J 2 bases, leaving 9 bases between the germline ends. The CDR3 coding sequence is TGCGCCAGCAGCTTGACACGGAGAAACACTGAAGCTTTCTTT. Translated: CASSLTRRNTEAFF. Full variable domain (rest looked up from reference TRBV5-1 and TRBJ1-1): KAGVTQTPRYLIKTRGQQVTLSCSPISGHRSVSWYQQTPGQGLQFLFEYFSETQRNKGNFPGRFSGRQFSNSRSEMNVSTLELGDSALYLCASSLTRRNTEAFFGQGTRLTVV.

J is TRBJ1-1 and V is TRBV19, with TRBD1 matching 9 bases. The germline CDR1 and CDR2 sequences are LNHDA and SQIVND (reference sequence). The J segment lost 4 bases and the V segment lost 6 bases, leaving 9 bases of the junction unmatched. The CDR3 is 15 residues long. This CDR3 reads CASSLEDRGGTEAFF. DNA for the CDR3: TGTGCCAGTAGCCTTGAGGACAGGGGAGGCACTGAAGCTTTCTTT.

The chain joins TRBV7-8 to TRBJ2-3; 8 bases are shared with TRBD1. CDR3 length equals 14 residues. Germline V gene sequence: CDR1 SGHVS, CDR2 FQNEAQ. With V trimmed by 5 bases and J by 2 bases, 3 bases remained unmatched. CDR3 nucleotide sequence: TGTGCCAGCAGCAGGACAGGGCTCACAGATACGCAGTATTTT. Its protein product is CASSRTGLTDTQYF.

The CDR3 nucleotides are TGTGCCAGCAGCTTGAGTCGCAAGGGGCCCCACGAGCAGTACTTC. Its translation is CASSLSRKGPHEQYF. V and J are TRBV5-4 and TRBJ2-7, with D perhaps matching TRBD1 (5 bases). Germline V gives CDR1 SGHNT, CDR2 YYREEE (reference sequence). Trimming took 1 base from V and 5 from J, leaving 16 bases between them. This CDR3 has 15 amino acids.

CDR3 loop: CASSRLAGGQGDTQYF. The CDR3 region has the DNA TGTGCCAGCAGCAGACTAGCGGGAGGGCAGGGAGATACGCAGTATTTT. The rearrangement uses TRBV7-3 and TRBJ2-3; 14 positions match TRBD2. Germline V gene data show CDR1 as SGHTA and CDR2 as FQGTGA. The CDR3 consists of 16 residues. Trimming cost V 5 bases and J 5 bases; bases outside gene matches: 6.

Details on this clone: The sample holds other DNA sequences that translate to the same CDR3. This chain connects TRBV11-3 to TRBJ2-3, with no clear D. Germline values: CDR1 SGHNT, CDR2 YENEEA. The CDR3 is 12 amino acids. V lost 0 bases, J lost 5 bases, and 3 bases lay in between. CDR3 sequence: CASSLDRDTQYF. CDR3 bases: TGTGCCAGCAGCTTAGACAGAGATACGCAGTATTTT.

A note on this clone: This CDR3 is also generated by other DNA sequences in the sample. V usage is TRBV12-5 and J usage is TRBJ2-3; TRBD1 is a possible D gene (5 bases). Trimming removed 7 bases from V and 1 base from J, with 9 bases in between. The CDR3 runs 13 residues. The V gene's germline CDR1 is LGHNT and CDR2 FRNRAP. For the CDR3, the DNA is TGTGCTAGTGCCCTAGGGGGCACAGATACGCAGTATTTT. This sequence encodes CASALGGTDTQYF.

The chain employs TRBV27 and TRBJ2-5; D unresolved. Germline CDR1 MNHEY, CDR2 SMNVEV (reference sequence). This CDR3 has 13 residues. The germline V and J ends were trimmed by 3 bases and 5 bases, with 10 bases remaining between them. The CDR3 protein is CASSFSIRETQYF. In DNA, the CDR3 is TGTGCCAGCAGTTTCAGTATTAGGGAGACCCAGTACTTC.

In nucleotides, the CDR3 is TGTGCCAGTAGTATCCCTAGCGGGACGATCGGGGAGCTGTTTTTT. This codes for CASSIPSGTIGELFF. This chain links TRBV19 with TRBJ2-2; 9 bases are shared with TRBD2. The V gene end was trimmed by 3 bases and the J gene end by 7 bases; junction bases not matched to a gene: 6. The germline CDR1 and CDR2 sequences are LNHDA and SQIVND (reference sequence). The CDR3 is 15 residues long.

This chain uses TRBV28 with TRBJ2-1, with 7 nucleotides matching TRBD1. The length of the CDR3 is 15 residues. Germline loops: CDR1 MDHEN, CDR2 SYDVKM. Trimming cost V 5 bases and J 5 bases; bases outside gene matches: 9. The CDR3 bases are TGTGCCAGCAGTCGGGCAAAGGGGGCGCACAATGAGCAGTTCTTC. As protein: CASSRAKGAHNEQFF.

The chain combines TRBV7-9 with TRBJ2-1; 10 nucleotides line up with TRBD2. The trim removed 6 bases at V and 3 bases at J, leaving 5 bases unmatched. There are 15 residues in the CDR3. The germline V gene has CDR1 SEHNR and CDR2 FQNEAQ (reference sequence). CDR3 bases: TGTGCCAGCAGTTATCTAGCGGGAGTCTACAATGAGCAGTTCTTC. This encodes CASSYLAGVYNEQFF.

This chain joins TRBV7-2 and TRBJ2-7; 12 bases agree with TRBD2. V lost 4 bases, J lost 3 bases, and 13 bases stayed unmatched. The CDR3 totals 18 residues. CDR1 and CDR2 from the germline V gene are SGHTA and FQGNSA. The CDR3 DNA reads TGTGCCAGCAGCTCTAACCCGACTAGCGGGAGACGTAACTACGAGCAGTACTTC. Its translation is CASSSNPTSGRRNYEQYF.

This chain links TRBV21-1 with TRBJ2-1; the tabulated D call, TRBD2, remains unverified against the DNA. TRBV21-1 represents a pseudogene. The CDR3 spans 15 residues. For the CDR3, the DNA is TGTGCCAGCACCTTAACCCTGAGCTCCTACAATGAGCAGTTCTTC. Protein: CASTLTLSSYNEQFF.

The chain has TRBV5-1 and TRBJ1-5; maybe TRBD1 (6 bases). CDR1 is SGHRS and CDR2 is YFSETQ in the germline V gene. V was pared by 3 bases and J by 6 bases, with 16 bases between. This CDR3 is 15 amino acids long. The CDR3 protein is CASSWTTGTGQPQHF. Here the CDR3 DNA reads TGCGCCAGCAGCTGGACTACAGGGACCGGTCAGCCCCAGCATTTT.

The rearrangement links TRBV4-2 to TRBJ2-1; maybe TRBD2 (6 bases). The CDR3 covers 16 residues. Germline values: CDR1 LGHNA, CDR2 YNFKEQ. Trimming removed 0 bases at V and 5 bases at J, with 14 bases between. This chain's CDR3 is CASSQDPSGLDNEQFF. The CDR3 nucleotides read TGTGCCAGCAGCCAAGATCCGAGCGGGCTTGACAATGAGCAGTTCTTC.

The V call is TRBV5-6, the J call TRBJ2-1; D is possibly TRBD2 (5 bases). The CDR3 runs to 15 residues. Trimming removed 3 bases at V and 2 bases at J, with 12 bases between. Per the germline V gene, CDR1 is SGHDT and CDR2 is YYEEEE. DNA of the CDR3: TGTGCCAGCAGCTCAGGACTGACAACCTACAATGAGCAGTTCTTC. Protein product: CASSSGLTTYNEQFF.

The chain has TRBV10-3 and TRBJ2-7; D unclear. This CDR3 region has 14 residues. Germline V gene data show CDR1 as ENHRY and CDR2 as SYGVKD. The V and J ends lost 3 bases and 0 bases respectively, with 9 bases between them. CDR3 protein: CAISDLAASYEQYF. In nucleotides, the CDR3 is TGTGCCATCAGTGACTTGGCGGCCTCCTACGAGCAGTACTTC.

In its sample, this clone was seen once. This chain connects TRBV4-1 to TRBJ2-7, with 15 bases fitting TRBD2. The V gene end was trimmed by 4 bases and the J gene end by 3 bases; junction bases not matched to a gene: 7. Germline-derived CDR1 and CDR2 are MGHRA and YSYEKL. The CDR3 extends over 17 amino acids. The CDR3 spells CASSPGTSGRPLYEQYF. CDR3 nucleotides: TGCGCCAGCAGCCCGGGGACTAGCGGGAGGCCCCTCTACGAGCAGTACTTC.

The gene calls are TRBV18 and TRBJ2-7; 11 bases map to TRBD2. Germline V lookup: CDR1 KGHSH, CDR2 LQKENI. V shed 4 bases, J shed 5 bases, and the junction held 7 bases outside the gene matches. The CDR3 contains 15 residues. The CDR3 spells CASSLNGLAGDEQYF. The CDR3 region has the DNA TGTGCCAGCTCACTAAACGGACTAGCGGGCGACGAGCAGTACTTC.

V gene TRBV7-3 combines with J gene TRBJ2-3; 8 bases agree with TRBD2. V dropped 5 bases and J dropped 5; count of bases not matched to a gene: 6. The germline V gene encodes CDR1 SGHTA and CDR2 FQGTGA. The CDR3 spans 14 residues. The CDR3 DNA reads TGTGCCAGCAGCCCCGCGCTAGCGGGAGATACGCAGTATTTT. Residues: CASSPALAGDTQYF.

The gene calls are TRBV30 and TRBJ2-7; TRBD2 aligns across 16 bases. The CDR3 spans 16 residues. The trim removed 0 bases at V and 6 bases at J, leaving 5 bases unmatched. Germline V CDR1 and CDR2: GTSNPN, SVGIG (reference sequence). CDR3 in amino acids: CAWSVGTSGRASEQYF. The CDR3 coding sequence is TGTGCCTGGAGTGTAGGGACTAGCGGGAGGGCCTCCGAGCAGTACTTC.

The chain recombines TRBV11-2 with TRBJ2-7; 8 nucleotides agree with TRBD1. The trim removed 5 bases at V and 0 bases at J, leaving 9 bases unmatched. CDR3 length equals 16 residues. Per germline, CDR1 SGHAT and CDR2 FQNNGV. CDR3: CASSRQGAVSSYEQYF. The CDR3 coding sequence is TGTGCCAGCAGCAGGCAGGGGGCTGTAAGCTCCTACGAGCAGTACTTC.

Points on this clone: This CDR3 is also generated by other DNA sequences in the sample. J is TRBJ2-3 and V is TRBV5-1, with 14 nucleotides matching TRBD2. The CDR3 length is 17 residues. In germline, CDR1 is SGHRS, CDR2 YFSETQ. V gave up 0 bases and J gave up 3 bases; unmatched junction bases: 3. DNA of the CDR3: TGCGCCAGCAGCTTGGGACTAGCGGGAGGGCCGACAGATACGCAGTATTTT. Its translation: CASSLGLAGGPTDTQYF.

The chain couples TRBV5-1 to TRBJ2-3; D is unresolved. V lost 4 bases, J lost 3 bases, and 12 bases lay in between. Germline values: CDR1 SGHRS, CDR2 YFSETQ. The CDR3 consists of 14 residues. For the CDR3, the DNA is TGCGCCAGCAGCCCCGCGATAGGGACAGATACGCAGTATTTT. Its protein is CASSPAIGTDTQYF.

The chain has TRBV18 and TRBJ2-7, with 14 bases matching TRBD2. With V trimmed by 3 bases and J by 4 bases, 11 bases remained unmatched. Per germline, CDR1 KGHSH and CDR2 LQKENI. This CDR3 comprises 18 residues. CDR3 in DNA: TGTGCCAGCTCACCTCCTGGACTAGCGGGAGGTACATTGTACGAGCAGTACTTC. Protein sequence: CASSPPGLAGGTLYEQYF.

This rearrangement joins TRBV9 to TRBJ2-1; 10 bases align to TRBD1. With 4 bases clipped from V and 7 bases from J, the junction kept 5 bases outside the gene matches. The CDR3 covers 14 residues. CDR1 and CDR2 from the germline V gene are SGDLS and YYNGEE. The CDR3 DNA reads TGTGCCAGCAGCCCGGGACAGGGGTCGAATGAGCAGTTCTTC. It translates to CASSPGQGSNEQFF.

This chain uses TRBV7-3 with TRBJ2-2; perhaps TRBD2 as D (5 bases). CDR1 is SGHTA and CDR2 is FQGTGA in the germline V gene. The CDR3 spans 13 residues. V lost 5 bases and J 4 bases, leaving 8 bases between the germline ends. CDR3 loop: CASSPRGTGELFF. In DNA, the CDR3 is TGTGCCAGCAGCCCCCGGGGCACCGGGGAGCTGTTTTTT.